This T cell receptor (beta chain) was captured by sequencing in a study of identifying expanded T cells in peripheral blood. General study results and limits: Across healthy donors, higher total template counts meant significantly greater roughly 2-week count variance. About 1.2 clones differed between technical replicates, versus roughly 17 and 20 over time.

Collection occurred without any documented infections or immune events in donors. A few counts support this clone. Its target is not known. This table comes from immunoSEQ multiplex PCR, and its TCRdb copy is limited to in-frame clones, with some not included. Among about 130,000 clones listed, about 86% were seen once. The germline V gene encodes CDR1 KGHSH and CDR2 LQKENI. Trimming removed 4 bases from V and 3 bases from J, with 6 bases in between. This CDR3 is 12 amino acids long. The chain joins TRBV18 to TRBJ1-2; D is unresolved. The source of this sequence is a person between 18 and 69 years old in good health. Sample: blood. The CDR3 sequence is CASSHTDYGYTF. CDR3 nucleotides: TGTGCCAGCTCACACACAGACTATGGCTACACCTTC.